These T cell receptor beta chains were read from a single sample in a study of blood T cell repertoires in COVID-19. Produced via immunoSEQ multiplex PCR; TCRdb's table is partial and in-frame only. The top ten hold around 1.9% of the sample, which has approximately 280,000 clones, 85% to 90% seen once. The sequenced sample consisted of PBMCs or T cells enriched from blood (not recorded which). The receptors were gathered from a woman aged 55 to 70 who had recovered from COVID-19. CDR3s include the opening cysteine and the closing phenylalanine or tryptophan. The D gene is left open where the match is weak.

V: TRBV28
D: TRBD1
J: TRBJ2-1
DNA: TGTGCCAGCAGCCTTATGGGACAGGAAAAAAAGGGGCAGTTCTTC
CDR3: CASSLMGQEKKGQFF

V: TRBV6-5
D: TRBD1
J: TRBJ1-3
DNA: TGTGCCAGCACCTTGGACAGGGTCGGAAACACCATATATTTT
CDR3: CASTLDRVGNTIYF

V: TRBV18
D: -
J: TRBJ2-7
DNA: TGTGCCAGCTCACTCGGGACACTAAGCTCCTACGAGCAGTACTTC
CDR3: CASSLGTLSSYEQYF

V: TRBV30
D: TRBD2
J: TRBJ2-2
DNA: TGTGCCTGGAGTGTAGCGGGAGCCCCCTTAAGCTACACCGGGGAGCTGTTTTTT
CDR3: CAWSVAGAPLSYTGELFF

V: TRBV5-3
D: -
J: TRBJ1-1
DNA: TGTGCCAGATGCAGACCGACAGGAATGAACACTGAAGCTTTCTTT
CDR3: CARCRPTGMNTEAFF

V: TRBV3-1/TRBV3-2
D: TRBD2
J: TRBJ2-7
DNA: TGTGCCAGCAGCCAAGATTGGGCTAGCGGGGGAGTTCAGCAGTACTTC
CDR3: CASSQDWASGGVQQYF

V: TRBV19
D: TRBD2
J: TRBJ2-7
DNA: TGTGCCAGTAGCAGCGGGGGTTTGACCTACGAGCAGTACTTC
CDR3: CASSSGGLTYEQYF

V: TRBV27
D: -
J: TRBJ1-2
DNA: TGTGCCAGCAGTTTCAATGGGCGCGATGGCTACACCTTC
CDR3: CASSFNGRDGYTF

V: TRBV25-1
D: -
J: TRBJ2-1
DNA: TGTGCCAGCAGGCAGGGCAACTCCTACAATGAGCAGTTCTTC
CDR3: CASRQGNSYNEQFF

V: TRBV11-2
D: TRBD1
J: TRBJ2-3
DNA: TGTGCCAGCAGCTTAGGTGTGAGGGGGCCGACAGATACGCAGTATTTT
CDR3: CASSLGVRGPTDTQYF

V: TRBV3-1/TRBV3-2
D: -
J: TRBJ2-5
DNA: TGTGCCAGCAGCCGACAGGTATCCCAAGAGACCCAGTACTTC
CDR3: CASSRQVSQETQYF

V: TRBV3-1/TRBV3-2
D: TRBD1
J: TRBJ2-7
DNA: TGTGCCAGCAGCCAAGGGGGGGACAGGGCGCACGAGCAGTACTTC
CDR3: CASSQGGDRAHEQYF

V: TRBV19
D: TRBD1
J: TRBJ2-2
DNA: TGTGCCAGTAGTATACAAGGGACAGGGAGAACCGGGGAGCTGTTTTTT
CDR3: CASSIQGTGRTGELFF

V: TRBV28
D: -
J: TRBJ1-5
DNA: TGTGCCAGCAGCCTGAGAGATCGGAGGAAGCCCCAGCATTTT
CDR3: CASSLRDRRKPQHF

V: TRBV5-8
D: TRBD2
J: TRBJ2-7
DNA: TGTGCCAGCAGCTTGGGCTCGCGGGGGGCGCCCTCCTACGAGCAGTACTTC
CDR3: CASSLGSRGAPSYEQYF

V: TRBV18
D: TRBD1
J: TRBJ1-2
DNA: TGTGCCAGCTCATCACCGACTCTTACAGGGGCTAGGGGCTACACCTTC
CDR3: CASSSPTLTGARGYTF

V: TRBV4-2
D: -
J: TRBJ1-4
DNA: TGTGCCAGCAGCCGTTCCGGGGAGCTTAATGAAAAACTGTTTTTT
CDR3: CASSRSGELNEKLFF